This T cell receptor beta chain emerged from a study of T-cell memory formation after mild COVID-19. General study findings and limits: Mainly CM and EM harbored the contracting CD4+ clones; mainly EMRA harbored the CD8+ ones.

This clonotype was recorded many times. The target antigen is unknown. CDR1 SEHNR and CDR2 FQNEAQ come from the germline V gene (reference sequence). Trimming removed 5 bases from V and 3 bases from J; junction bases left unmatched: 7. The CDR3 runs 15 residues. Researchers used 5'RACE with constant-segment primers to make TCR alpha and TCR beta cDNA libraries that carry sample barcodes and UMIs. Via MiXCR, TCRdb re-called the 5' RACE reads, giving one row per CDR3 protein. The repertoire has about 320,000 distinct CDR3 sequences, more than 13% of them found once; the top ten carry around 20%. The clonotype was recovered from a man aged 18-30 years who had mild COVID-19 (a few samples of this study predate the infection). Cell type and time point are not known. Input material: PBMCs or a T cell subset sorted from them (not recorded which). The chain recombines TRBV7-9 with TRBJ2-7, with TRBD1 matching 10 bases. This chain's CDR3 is CASSLGQGGFYEQYV. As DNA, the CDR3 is TGTGCCAGCAGCCTCGGACAGGGGGGGTTCTACGAGCAGTACGTC.